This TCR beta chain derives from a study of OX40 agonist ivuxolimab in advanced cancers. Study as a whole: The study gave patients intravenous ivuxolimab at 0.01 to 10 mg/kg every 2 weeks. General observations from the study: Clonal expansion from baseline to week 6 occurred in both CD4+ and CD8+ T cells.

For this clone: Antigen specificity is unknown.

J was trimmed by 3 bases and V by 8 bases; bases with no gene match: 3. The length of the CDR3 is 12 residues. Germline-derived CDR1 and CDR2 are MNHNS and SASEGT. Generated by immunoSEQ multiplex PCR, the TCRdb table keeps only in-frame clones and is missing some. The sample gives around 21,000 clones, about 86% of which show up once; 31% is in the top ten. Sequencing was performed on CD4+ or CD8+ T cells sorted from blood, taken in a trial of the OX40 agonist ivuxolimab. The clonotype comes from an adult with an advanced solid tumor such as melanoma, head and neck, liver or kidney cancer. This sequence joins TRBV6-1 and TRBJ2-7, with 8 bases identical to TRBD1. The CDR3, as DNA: TGTGCCAGCGGACAGGGTAACTACGAGCAGTACTTC. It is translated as CASGQGNYEQYF.